Following are 26 T cell receptor beta chains from one sample sequenced in a study of T-cell memory formation after mild COVID-19. TCRdb independently ran MiXCR on the 5' RACE reads; one entry per CDR3 protein. In the table there are around 250,000 distinct CDR3 sequences, approximately 15% of which are singletons. The source material was PBMCs or a T cell subset sorted from them (not recorded which). All receptors come from an adult woman who had mild COVID-19 (a few samples of this study predate the infection). Cell type and time point are not known.

In this sample, this clonotype turned up a few times. The rearrangement links TRBV5-1 to TRBJ2-3; a weak D match, TRBD2 (5 bases). This CDR3 comprises 16 residues. The germline V and J ends were trimmed by 4 bases and 0 bases, with 15 bases remaining between them. Per germline, CDR1 SGHRS and CDR2 YFSETQ. The CDR3 spells CASSGKGLSSTDTQYF. Written as DNA, the CDR3 is TGCGCCAGCAGCGGAAAAGGACTTTCTAGCACAGATACGCAGTATTTT. The full variable domain, with the rest looked up from reference TRBV5-1 and TRBJ2-3, is KAGVTQTPRYLIKTRGQQVTLSCSPISGHRSVSWYQQTPGQGLQFLFEYFSETQRNKGNFPGRFSGRQFSNSRSEMNVSTLELGDSALYLCASSGKGLSSTDTQYFGPGTRLTVL.

This chain joins TRBV5-1 and TRBJ2-5, with 9 bases matching TRBD2. V trimming: 0 bases; J trimming: 4 bases; junction bases outside the gene matches: 10. The CDR3 length is 17 residues. Germline V gene sequence: CDR1 SGHRS, CDR2 YFSETQ. The CDR3, as DNA: TGCGCCAGCAGCTTGGCGCGGGGGGGCCGATTGCGAGAGACCCAGTACTTC. Encoded protein: CASSLARGGRLRETQYF.

This clonotype was found a few times. This sequence joins TRBV5-1 and TRBJ1-1; D gene ambiguous. Germline V gene lookup returns CDR1 SGHRS and CDR2 YFSETQ. With 4 bases removed from V and 1 base from J, the gap between germline ends came to 11 bases. The CDR3 runs to 14 residues. CDR3 residues: CASSADGQNTEAFF. In DNA, the CDR3 is TGCGCCAGCAGCGCGGACGGCCAGAACACTGAAGCTTTCTTT.

The chain is built from TRBV11-2 and TRBJ2-2, with TRBD1 as a possible D gene (6 bases). This CDR3 contains 14 residues. Germline loops: CDR1 SGHAT, CDR2 FQNNGV. Between the trimmed V and J ends, which lost 4 bases and 7 bases, there was a span of 13 bases. The CDR3 reads CASSSGMTGGELFF. DNA for the CDR3: TGTGCCAGCAGCTCGGGTATGACAGGCGGGGAGCTGTTTTTT.

The chain is built from TRBV7-3 and TRBJ1-5; no definite D call. The V end was cut by 4 bases, the J end by 0 bases, with 10 bases between. CDR3 length: 15 residues. CDR1 SGHTA and CDR2 FQGTGA come from the germline V gene. CDR3 nucleotides: TGTGCCAGCAGCTCATTTTGGAATAGCAATCAGCCCCAGCATTTT. Amino acids: CASSSFWNSNQPQHF.

This clonotype was seen a handful of times. This rearrangement joins TRBV15 to TRBJ2-2, with D unresolved. Deletions cut 7 bases from V and 1 base from J, with 7 bases between. Looked up from germline, CDR1 is LNHNV and CDR2 is YYDKDF (reference sequence). The CDR3 contains 13 residues. This CDR3 reads CATKDRNTGELFF. CDR3 DNA: TGTGCCACCAAGGATCGGAACACCGGGGAGCTGTTTTTT.

This clonotype was seen repeatedly, ten times or more. The chain uses TRBV10-3 and TRBJ2-2; no firm D call. The V gene's germline CDR1 is ENHRY and CDR2 SYGVKD. The CDR3 spans 13 residues. Trimming took 0 bases from V and 7 from J, leaving 6 bases between them. DNA for the CDR3: TGTGCCATCAGTGAGTCCGCCCGCGGGGAGCTGTTTTTT. Amino acid sequence: CAISESARGELFF.

Ten or more counts support this clonotype. The J gene is TRBJ2-7, the V gene TRBV2, with D maybe TRBD1 (6 bases). Trimming cost V 5 bases and J 7 bases, with 12 bases left between them. Germline CDR1 reads SNHLY; CDR2 reads FYNNEI. This CDR3 is built from 12 residues. The CDR3 DNA follows: TGTGCCAGCAGTCCGGACAGCCTGGAGCAGTACTTC. It encodes CASSPDSLEQYF.

This clonotype came up a few times. CDR3 protein: CASSRSAGELFF. CDR3 sequence (DNA): TGTGCCAGCAGCAGATCAGCCGGGGAGCTGTTTTTT. The V and J genes are TRBV7-3 and TRBJ2-2, with unresolved D. V was cut by 5 bases and J by 6 bases, with 7 bases left in between. The CDR3 length is 12 residues. Germline-derived CDR1 and CDR2 are SGHTA and FQGTGA.

The V and J genes are TRBV7-9 and TRBJ2-1; D may be TRBD1 or TRBD2 (6 bases each). The CDR3 spans 16 residues. The V end was cut by 0 bases, the J end by 6 bases, with 15 bases between. From germline, CDR1 is SEHNR and CDR2 FQNEAQ (reference sequence). In DNA form, the CDR3 reads TGTGCCAGCAGCTTAGCGTACCGGGGGCAGGGCAATGAGCAGTTCTTC. Its translation: CASSLAYRGQGNEQFF. The full variable domain, with the rest looked up from reference TRBV7-9 and TRBJ2-1, is DTGVSQNPRHKITKRGQNVTFRCDPISEHNRLYWYRQTLGQGPEFLTYFQNEAQLEKSRLLSDRFSAERPKGSFSTLEIQRTEQGDSAMYLCASSLAYRGQGNEQFFGPGTRLTVL.

This clonotype was picked up a small number of times. The V call is TRBV24-1, the J call TRBJ2-5; D call uncertain. The germline V gene encodes CDR1 KGHDR and CDR2 SFDVKD. V lost 0 bases and J 4 bases, leaving 2 bases between the germline ends. This CDR3 contains 12 residues. CDR3 coding DNA: TGTGCCACCAGTGATTTGTTAGAGACCCAGTACTTC. Translated: CATSDLLETQYF.

This clonotype has a handful of counts. Germline and junction disagree at one end, which may indicate a read error. This chain connects TRBV11-3 to TRBJ2-5, with 14 nucleotides matching TRBD2. The length of the CDR3 is 14 residues. CDR1 and CDR2 (germline): SGHNT, YENEEA. Here the CDR3 DNA reads TGTGCCAGCAGCCTGGGACTAGCGGGAGAGAACCAGTACTTC. Translated: CASSLGLAGENQYF.

This clonotype was seen only a few times. V is TRBV5-1 and J is TRBJ2-2; D is possibly TRBD1 (5 bases). This CDR3 is 13 amino acids long. V shed 4 bases and J shed 6 bases, with 10 bases lying between them. In germline, CDR1 is SGHRS, CDR2 YFSETQ. CDR3 residues: CASSPGAAGELFF. CDR3 nucleotide sequence: TGCGCCAGCAGCCCTGGGGCTGCCGGGGAGCTGTTTTTT.

There are a few counts of this clonotype. V is TRBV30 and J is TRBJ1-2; D perhaps matches TRBD1 (5 bases). CDR1 and CDR2 (germline): GTSNPN, SVGIG (reference sequence). V was trimmed by 2 bases and J by 4 bases, leaving 14 bases between them. The CDR3 extends over 14 amino acids. CDR3 nucleotides: TGTGCCTGGAGTCCCCTCAGGGTTTCCTATGGCTACACCTTC. This sequence encodes CAWSPLRVSYGYTF.

V is TRBV5-1 and J is TRBJ1-1; 11 bases align to TRBD1. This CDR3 has 17 residues. With V trimmed by 5 bases and J by 7 bases, 16 bases remained unmatched. Germline CDR1 and CDR2: SGHRS and YFSETQ. CDR3 DNA: TGCGCCAGCAGTATTCTGAGTGGACAGGGGGCTTATAGTGAAGCTTTCTTT. The encoded protein is CASSILSGQGAYSEAFF.

CDR3: CASSWDFYEQYF. CDR3 nucleotide sequence: TGTGCCAGCAGCTGGGACTTCTACGAGCAGTACTTC. V and J are TRBV7-9 and TRBJ2-7; the D gene is possibly TRBD2 (6 bases). Germline CDR1 and CDR2: SEHNR and FQNEAQ (reference sequence). Deletions cut 4 bases from V and 3 bases from J, with 7 bases between. The CDR3 runs to 12 residues.

V is TRBV6-2 or TRBV6-3 and J is TRBJ2-7, with 12 bases that match TRBD2. Germline V gene lookup returns CDR1 MNHEY and CDR2 SVGEGT. J lost 6 bases, V lost 5 bases, and 8 bases had no gene match. This CDR3 has 15 amino acids. The CDR3 DNA reads as TGTGCCAGCAGTCCCCTAGCGGGAGGGAGGAGCGAGCAGTACTTC. It specifies CASSPLAGGRSEQYF.

This clonotype was found a few times. CDR3 nucleotides: TGCGCCAGCAGCGCCGAACCTATGAACACTGAAGCTTTCTTT. Translation gives CASSAEPMNTEAFF. The chain uses TRBV5-1 and TRBJ1-1, with D unclear. CDR1 and CDR2 from the germline V gene are SGHRS and YFSETQ. Trimming pared 4 bases from V and 0 bases from J, leaving 10 bases between. CDR3 length equals 14 residues.

The rearrangement joins TRBV6-6 to TRBJ1-3; unclear D gene. Germline lookup yields CDR1 MNHNY and CDR2 SVGAGI (reference sequence). This CDR3 is 16 amino acids long. Trimming took 2 bases from V and 0 from J, leaving 11 bases between them. In nucleotides, the CDR3 is TGTGCCAGCAGTTACGTGTTTCCGAGCTCTGGAAACACCATATATTTT. This gives the protein CASSYVFPSSGNTIYF.

This clonotype was detected ten times or more. The chain combines TRBV12-3 or TRBV12-4 with TRBJ1-2, with 11 bases fitting TRBD1. The CDR3 totals 17 residues. Trimming took 5 bases from V and 4 from J; bases not matched to a gene: 12. DNA of the CDR3: TGTGCCAGCAGTCCTGGACAGGGGGCTAAATCAGTCTATGGCTACACCTTC. Translating gives CASSPGQGAKSVYGYTF.

The chain links TRBV14 to TRBJ2-1, with TRBD2 identical over 7 bases. Germline lookup yields CDR1 SGHDN and CDR2 FVKESK. The CDR3 extends over 12 amino acids. V shed 4 bases, J shed 8 bases, and the junction held 2 bases outside the gene matches. This CDR3 is CASSRLAYEQFF. The CDR3 DNA reads TGTGCCAGCAGCCGACTAGCCTATGAGCAGTTCTTC.

This clonotype was observed a few times. The genes are TRBV9 and TRBJ2-5, with D possibly TRBD2 on 6 matching bases. Germline V gives CDR1 SGDLS, CDR2 YYNGEE. The length of the CDR3 is 13 residues. V shed 0 bases and J shed 3 bases, with 6 bases lying between them. The CDR3, as DNA: TGTGCCAGCAGCGTAGCGGGAGAAGAGACCCAGTACTTC. Translated, it gives CASSVAGEETQYF.

This chain uses TRBV10-3 with TRBJ2-7, with D possibly matching TRBD1 (6 bases). This CDR3 region has 16 residues. Germline loops: CDR1 ENHRY, CDR2 SYGVKD. Trimming left V 6 bases short and J 1 base short, with 19 bases between. CDR3 loop: CAIREYRESRSYEQYF. CDR3 DNA sequence: TGTGCCATCAGAGAATACAGGGAAAGTAGGTCCTACGAGCAGTACTTC.

The chain combines TRBV3-1 with TRBJ2-7; 7 bases agree with TRBD2. The CDR3 has 17 amino acids. The J segment lost 3 bases and the V segment lost 5 bases, leaving 16 bases of the junction unmatched. Germline V lookup: CDR1 LGHDT, CDR2 YNNKEL (reference sequence). CDR3: CASSSAWGGERGYEQYF. CDR3 DNA: TGTGCCAGCAGCTCGGCGTGGGGGGGTGAAAGGGGCTACGAGCAGTACTTC.

This chain uses TRBV19 with TRBJ2-3, with a weak D call TRBD2 (6 bases). Germline V gene data show CDR1 as LNHDA and CDR2 as SQIVND (reference sequence). The CDR3 is made up of 15 amino acids. The V and J ends lost 7 bases and 4 bases respectively, with 18 bases between them. This CDR3 is CASKDRDLGADTQYF. CDR3 DNA: TGTGCCAGTAAGGACCGGGACTTAGGCGCAGATACGCAGTATTTT. The variable domain in full, completed from reference TRBV19 and TRBJ2-3, reads DGGITQSPKYLFRKEGQNVTLSCEQNLNHDAMYWYRQDPGQGLRLIYYSQIVNDFQKGDIAEGYSVSREKKESFPLTVTSAQKNPTAFYLCASKDRDLGADTQYFGPGTRLTVL.

This clonotype was counted only a few times. The V and J genes are TRBV12-3 or TRBV12-4 and TRBJ1-6, with 8 bases that match TRBD1. CDR3 length: 15 residues. With V trimmed by 5 bases and J by 6 bases, 6 bases remained unmatched. The CDR3 DNA reads TGTGCCAGCAGTCTGACAGGGGCGAGTAATTCACCCCTCCACTTT. It codes for CASSLTGASNSPLHF.